Sequencing of this TCR beta chain was carried out in a study of regulatory T cells in long-lasting Graves disease. Looking at the study overall: Persistent cases were those of Graves' disease that involved over 5 years of antithyroid drugs with positive TSH receptor antibodies. Findings and caveats of the study: For persistent Graves' patients, TCR diversity was lower than for newly diagnosed ones.

Construction of the TCR beta libraries employed iRepertoire HTBI primers in conjunction with Arm-PCR of CDR3 regions. TCRdb reprocessed the multiplex PCR reads with MiXCR, giving one entry per CDR3 protein. In the table there are roughly 700,000 distinct CDR3 sequences, 30% of which are singletons. This clonotype was recorded at least ten times. Its target is unknown. The time point is: persistent/refractory GD, antithyroid drugs over 5 years with positive TRAb. RNA isolated from PBMCs was used to make the TCR library. The TCR originated in a female donor with Graves disease. Here the sequenced sample was peripheral blood mononuclear cells (PBMCs), taken when the disease was refractory, from a patient treated with antithyroid drugs.

CDR3 nucleotide sequence: TGTGCCACCAGAACTTTTTCGGACCAGAACACTGAAGCTTTCTTT. It encodes CATRTFSDQNTEAFF. V usage is TRBV15 and J usage is TRBJ1-1; D not resolved. The CDR3 sequence is 15 residues long. The germline V and J ends were trimmed by 6 bases and 1 base, with 15 bases remaining between them. Germline CDR1 and CDR2: LNHNV and YYDKDF (reference sequence).